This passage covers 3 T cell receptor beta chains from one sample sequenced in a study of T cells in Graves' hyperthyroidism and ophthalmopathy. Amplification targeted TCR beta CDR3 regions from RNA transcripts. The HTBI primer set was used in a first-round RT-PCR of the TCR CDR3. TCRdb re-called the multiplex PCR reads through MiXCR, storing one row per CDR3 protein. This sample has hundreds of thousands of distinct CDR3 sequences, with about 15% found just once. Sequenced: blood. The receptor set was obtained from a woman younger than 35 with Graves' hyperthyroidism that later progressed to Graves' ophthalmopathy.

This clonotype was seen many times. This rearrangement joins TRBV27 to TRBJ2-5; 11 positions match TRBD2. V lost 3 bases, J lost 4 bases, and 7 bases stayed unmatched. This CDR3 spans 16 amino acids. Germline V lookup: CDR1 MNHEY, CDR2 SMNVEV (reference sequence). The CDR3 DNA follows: TGTGCCAGCAGTTTGATGGTAGCGGGAGGGACAGAGACCCAGTACTTC. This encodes CASSLMVAGGTETQYF.

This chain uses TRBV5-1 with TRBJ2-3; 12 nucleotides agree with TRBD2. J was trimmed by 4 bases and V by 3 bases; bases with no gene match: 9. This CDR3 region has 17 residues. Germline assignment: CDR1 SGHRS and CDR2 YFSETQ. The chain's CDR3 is CASSSRTSGMRADTQYF. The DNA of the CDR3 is TGCGCCAGCAGCTCCCGGACTAGCGGGATGAGGGCAGATACGCAGTATTTT.

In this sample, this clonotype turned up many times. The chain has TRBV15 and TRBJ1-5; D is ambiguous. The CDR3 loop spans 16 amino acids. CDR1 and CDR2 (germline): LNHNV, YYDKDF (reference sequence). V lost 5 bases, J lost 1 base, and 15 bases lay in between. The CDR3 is CATSDRQFLSNQPQHF. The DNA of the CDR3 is TGTGCCACCAGCGACCGACAATTTCTAAGCAATCAGCCCCAGCATTTT.